One TCR beta chain is described in this entry. The CDR3 does not end in the conserved phenylalanine or tryptophan, so this is likely a read error. Collection of approximately 9.3 milliliters of peripheral blood was performed for each donor. Total RNA extracted from each sample amounted to at least 6 micrograms. V shed 5 bases and J 6 bases; nucleotides not matched to a gene: 11. The CDR3 contains 15 residues. Germline V gene lookup returns CDR1 DFQATT and CDR2 SNEGSKA (reference sequence). This sample is drawn from a study of blood T cells in healthy people across ages. Then a second PCR, running roughly 7 to 11 cycles, was carried out with a sample-barcoded 5' primer and a J-beta primer mix. TCRdb reanalysed the 5' RACE reads using MiXCR and keeps one entry per CDR3 protein. The sample has about 930,000 distinct CDR3 sequences, 25% to 30% seen once. The sample also formed part of further work on T cells of mothers and their children. This second report adds: For cDNA synthesis, the complete extracted RNA was used (roughly 1.5 ug per 15 ul).

V gene TRBV20-1 combines with J gene TRBJ2-1; the match to TRBD2 covers 9 bases. The origin of this receptor is a woman aged 40 to 49 in good health. Sequencing was performed on blood. For the CDR3, the DNA is TGCAGTGCTTTAGCGGGGGCCCTTAACTCCAATGAGCAGTTCCTC. Its protein is CSALAGALNSNEQFL.